This TCR beta chain was found in a study of T-cell memory formation after mild COVID-19. The study's findings and limits: The study found contracting CD4+ clones mainly in CM and EM and contracting CD8+ clones in EMRA.

To note about this clonotype: Its antigen is currently unknown.

From the 5' RACE reads, TCRdb called clonotypes with MiXCR, one entry per CDR3 protein. The table lists around 300,000 distinct CDR3 sequences, more than 13% of them singletons. The CDR3 is made up of 16 amino acids. V trimming: 4 bases; J trimming: 4 bases; junction bases outside the gene matches: 9. Germline V gene data show CDR1 as SEHNR and CDR2 as FQNEAQ (reference sequence). The specimen was PBMCs or a T cell subset sorted from them (not recorded which). This receptor was obtained from a man younger than 30 who had mild COVID-19 (a few samples of this study predate the infection). Cell type and time point are not known. The rearrangement joins TRBV7-9 to TRBJ2-3; 9 positions agree with TRBD1. The CDR3 nucleotides read TGTGCCAGCAGCTGGGACCGGGACAGGGCAGCAGATACGCAGTATTTT. Its translation is CASSWDRDRAADTQYF.